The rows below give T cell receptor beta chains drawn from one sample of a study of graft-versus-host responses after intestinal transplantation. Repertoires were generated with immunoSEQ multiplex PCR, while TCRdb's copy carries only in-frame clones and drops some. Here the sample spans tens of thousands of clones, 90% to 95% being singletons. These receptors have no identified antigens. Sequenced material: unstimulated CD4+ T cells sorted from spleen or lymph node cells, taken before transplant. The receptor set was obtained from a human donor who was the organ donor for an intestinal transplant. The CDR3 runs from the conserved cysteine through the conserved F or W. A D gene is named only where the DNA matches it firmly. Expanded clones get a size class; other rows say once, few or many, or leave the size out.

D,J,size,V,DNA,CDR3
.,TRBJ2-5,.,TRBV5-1,TGCGCCAGCAGCTTGGGCAGAACCCAAGAGACCCAGTACTTC,CASSLGRTQETQYF
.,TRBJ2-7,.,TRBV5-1,TGCGCCAGCAGCTTGGAACGGACCTTAACCATTCCCTACGAGCAGTACTTC,CASSLERTLTIPYEQYF
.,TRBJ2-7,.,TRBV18,TGTGCCAGCTCTATGAAGAGGGGCGAGCAGTACTTC,CASSMKRGEQYF
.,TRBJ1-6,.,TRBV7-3,TGTGCCAGCAGCTTAATGCCGCCTAATTCACCCCTCCACTTT,CASSLMPPNSPLHF
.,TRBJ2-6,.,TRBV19,TGTGCCAGTAGGCCGACTTCTCTAAGCTCTGGGGCCAACGTCCTGACTTTC,CASRPTSLSSGANVLTF
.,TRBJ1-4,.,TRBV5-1,TGCGCCAGCAGCTTGGTTCTAGGAAGGGCTGGAAAACTGTTTTTT,CASSLVLGRAGKLFF
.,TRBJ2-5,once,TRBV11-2,TGTGCCAGCAGCTTAGGGACCAAAACTAAAGAGACCCAGTACTTC,CASSLGTKTKETQYF
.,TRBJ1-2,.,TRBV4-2,TGTGCCAGCAGCCCTAACCTGCCTCGGCAGGCAATGGACTATGGCTACACCTTC,CASSPNLPRQAMDYGYTF
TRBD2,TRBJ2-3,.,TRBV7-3,TGTGCCAGCAGCCCCGGGACTAGCGAAGATACGCAGTATTTT,CASSPGTSEDTQYF
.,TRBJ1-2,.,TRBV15,TGTGCCACCAGCAGTATAGGGTCCTATGGCTACACCTTC,CATSSIGSYGYTF
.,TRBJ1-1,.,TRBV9,TGTGCCAGCACCCCAGACCGGGGGCGGGCGACTGAAGCTTTCTTT,CASTPDRGRATEAFF